The clone carrying this T cell receptor beta chain was seen only a few times. Its matching antigen is unknown. The data originate from a study of T cells in Graves' hyperthyroidism and ophthalmopathy. Study-level points and caveats: Ophthalmopathy prediction by the model preceded onset by a median approximately 6.1 months.

Uncontrolled infection, other autoimmune disease, pregnancy or lactation led to exclusion. The source material, RNA transcripts, was used to amplify TCR beta CDR3 regions. The HTBI primer set was used in a first-round RT-PCR of the TCR CDR3. MiXCR, applied by TCRdb to the multiplex PCR reads, yields one record per CDR3 protein. The table includes around 700,000 distinct CDR3 sequences, under 20% detected once. The sequence was obtained from a woman aged 45-60 years with Graves' hyperthyroidism that later progressed to Graves' ophthalmopathy. Material: blood.

The CDR3 sequence is CASSLAWAGAVDTQYF. The CDR3, as DNA: TGTGCCAGCAGTTTAGCGTGGGCAGGGGCGGTAGATACGCAGTATTTT. The rearrangement uses TRBV12-3 or TRBV12-4 and TRBJ2-3; D may be TRBD1 (6 bases). The CDR3 has 16 residues. Between the trimmed V and J ends, which lost 0 bases and 5 bases, there was a span of 15 bases.